A single sample gave rise to the 17 T cell receptor beta chains below, sequenced in a study of T cell responses to AZD1222 COVID-19 vaccine. Measured with immunoSEQ multiplex PCR; TCRdb has only the in-frame clones, and not every one. The sample records 110,000 or so clones, around 90% being singletons. Specimen: peripheral blood, collected 28 days after the second AZD1222 dose. These receptors were collected from an adult who received the AZD1222 COVID-19 vaccine.

This sequence joins TRBV5-4 and TRBJ2-2; D is uncertain. From germline, CDR1 is SGHNT and CDR2 YYREEE (reference sequence). The V end was cut by 0 bases, the J end by 5 bases, with 11 bases between. The CDR3 consists of 15 residues. The CDR3 loop reads CASSLGAVGTGELFF. The DNA for the CDR3 is TGTGCCAGCAGCTTGGGGGCTGTAGGGACCGGGGAGCTGTTTTTT.

V and J are TRBV9 and TRBJ2-1, with TRBD1 identical over 8 bases. After removal of 3 bases from V and 2 bases from J, the junction contained 7 bases not matched to a gene. CDR1 and CDR2 from the germline V gene are SGDLS and YYNGEE. The CDR3 runs to 16 residues. CDR3 coding DNA: TGTGCCAGCAGCGCGACGGACAGGGCCCCCTACAATGAGCAGTTCTTC. Protein sequence: CASSATDRAPYNEQFF.

V and J are TRBV7-9 and TRBJ2-7, with D unclear. V lost 1 base, J lost 4 bases, and 8 bases lay in between. This CDR3 contains 13 residues. Germline V gives CDR1 SEHNR, CDR2 FQNEAQ (reference sequence). CDR3 nucleotides: TGTGCCAGCAGCTTAGAGGATTGGTACGAGCAGTACTTC. Residues: CASSLEDWYEQYF.

This chain joins TRBV27 and TRBJ1-6; D is ambiguous. Trimming took off 3 bases at V and 7 bases at J, with 19 bases between the two ends. CDR1 MNHEY and CDR2 SMNVEV come from the germline V gene (reference sequence). The CDR3 is made up of 17 amino acids. The CDR3 region has the DNA TGTGCCAGCAGTTTCGATCCCAGTTGGGGATTAAATTCACCCCTCCACTTT. The encoded protein is CASSFDPSWGLNSPLHF.

V gene TRBV5-1 combines with J gene TRBJ2-7; either TRBD1 or TRBD2 may supply D (5 bases each). CDR1 is SGHRS, CDR2 YFSETQ, per germline. V shed 4 bases and J shed 5 bases, with 25 bases lying between them. The CDR3 is 17 residues long. The CDR3 DNA reads as TGCGCCAGCAGCCCCCCGCCGGGGCGAACCTTCGGGAACGAGCAGTACTTC. Protein: CASSPPPGRTFGNEQYF.

The CDR3: CASSQSQGWKNTEAFF. The CDR3 bases are TGCGCCAGCAGCCAAAGTCAGGGGTGGAAGAACACTGAAGCTTTCTTT. The V gene is TRBV4-3, the J gene TRBJ1-1; weak D call: TRBD1 (6 bases). The CDR3 has 16 amino acids. Trimming stripped 2 bases from V and 1 base from J, with 14 bases between. From germline, CDR1 is LGHNA and CDR2 YSLEER.

This chain joins TRBV6-6 and TRBJ2-2; no reliable D call. The CDR3 extends over 14 amino acids. Trimming took 0 bases from V and 1 from J, leaving 3 bases between them. CDR1 is MNHNY, CDR2 SVGAGI, per germline (reference sequence). The CDR3 sequence is CASSYSQNTGELFF. The CDR3 coding sequence is TGTGCCAGCAGTTACTCACAGAACACCGGGGAGCTGTTTTTT.

The J gene is TRBJ2-3, the V gene TRBV6-2 or TRBV6-3, with D possibly matching TRBD2 (6 bases). This CDR3 is 14 amino acids long. CDR1 and CDR2 (germline): MNHEY, SVGEGT. The germline V and J ends were trimmed by 3 bases and 4 bases, with 11 bases remaining between them. The CDR3 protein is CASSYGGEADTQYF. DNA for the CDR3: TGTGCCAGCAGTTATGGCGGGGAGGCAGATACGCAGTATTTT.

The J gene is TRBJ2-5, the V gene TRBV11-2, with no clear D. CDR1 and CDR2 (germline): SGHAT, FQNNGV. The CDR3 totals 14 residues. Trimming took off 0 bases at V and 5 bases at J, with 10 bases between the two ends. The CDR3 DNA sequence: TGTGCCAGCAGCTTAGAACCAGGCCCGGAGACCCAGTACTTC. Its protein product is CASSLEPGPETQYF. Full variable domain (remainder filled in from reference TRBV11-2 and TRBJ2-5): EAGVAQSPRYKIIEKRQSVAFWCNPISGHATLYWYQQILGQGPKLLIQFQNNGVVDDSQLPKDRFSAERLKGVDSTLKIQPAKLEDSAVYLCASSLEPGPETQYFGPGTRLLVL.

The chain has TRBV24-1 and TRBJ2-7, with 8 nucleotides matching TRBD1. Germline loops: CDR1 KGHDR, CDR2 SFDVKD. Unmatched junction bases numbered 9, after V lost 3 bases and J lost 0 bases. The length of the CDR3 is 17 residues. CDR3 region: CATSDTRGTGSSYEQYF. CDR3 nucleotide sequence: TGTGCCACCAGTGATACAAGAGGGACAGGAAGCTCCTACGAGCAGTACTTC.

The V call is TRBV6-5, the J call TRBJ1-3; D is unclear. Trimming shortened V by 5 bases and J by 7 bases, and 9 bases separated the two germline ends. Germline CDR1 MNHEY, CDR2 SVGAGI. This CDR3 spans 12 amino acids. CDR3 sequence: CASSPSRNTIYF. The CDR3 DNA follows: TGTGCCAGCAGTCCCTCGCGGAACACCATATATTTT.

The chain recombines TRBV6-1 with TRBJ1-1; D is unresolved. The ends were cut back, 2 bases at V and 10 bases at J, with 23 bases in the middle. Germline V gene lookup returns CDR1 MNHNS and CDR2 SASEGT. The CDR3 has 16 amino acids. The chain's CDR3 is CASSEWEVSPVGSAFF. The CDR3 coding sequence is TGTGCCAGCAGTGAATGGGAGGTGTCTCCGGTAGGGTCAGCTTTCTTT.

The rearrangement links TRBV4-3 to TRBJ2-2; 7 bases are shared with TRBD1. The CDR3 runs 16 residues. In germline, CDR1 is LGHNA, CDR2 YSLEER. V was clipped by 3 bases and J by 3 bases; unmatched bases: 7. The CDR3 protein is CASSHRQGVDTGELFF. The CDR3 coding sequence is TGCGCCAGCAGCCACCGACAGGGAGTGGACACCGGGGAGCTGTTTTTT.

The gene calls are TRBV4-1 and TRBJ1-2, with a possible D match to TRBD1 (5 bases). The CDR3 sequence is 14 residues long. Per germline, CDR1 MGHRA and CDR2 YSYEKL. Trimming shortened V by 1 base and J by 6 bases, and 12 bases separated the two germline ends. Here the CDR3 DNA reads TGCGCCAGCAGCCAAGGTAGCAGGGCTAATGGCTACACCTTC. This sequence encodes CASSQGSRANGYTF.

The chain is built from TRBV7-3 and TRBJ1-1; a possible D gene is TRBD1 (5 bases). Trimming took 2 bases from V and 0 from J, leaving 10 bases between them. The CDR3 contains 15 residues. Germline CDR1 reads SGHTA; CDR2 reads FQGTGA. The CDR3 DNA reads TGTGCCAGCAGCTTATTCGGGGCGATGAACACTGAAGCTTTCTTT. This codes for CASSLFGAMNTEAFF.

The chain recombines TRBV11-2 with TRBJ2-1, with D perhaps TRBD1 or TRBD2 (5 bases each). Deletions cut 3 bases from V and 2 bases from J, with 11 bases between. The CDR3 contains 15 residues. Germline loops: CDR1 SGHAT, CDR2 FQNNGV. The CDR3, as DNA: TGTGCCAGCAGCTTGTGGGGGAGCCCCTACAATGAGCAGTTCTTC. Residues: CASSLWGSPYNEQFF.

This clone is a singleton in its sample. V gene TRBV14 combines with J gene TRBJ1-6, with D hard to call. The V and J ends lost 0 bases and 7 bases respectively, with 1 base between them. There are 12 residues in the CDR3. The germline CDR1 and CDR2 sequences are SGHDN and FVKESK. Here the CDR3 DNA reads TGTGCCAGCAGCCAAGACAATTCACCCCTCCACTTT. It codes for CASSQDNSPLHF. Combining the CDR3 with reference TRBV14 and TRBJ1-6 gives the whole variable domain EAGVTQFPSHSVIEKGQTVTLRCDPISGHDNLYWYRRVMGKEIKFLLHFVKESKQDESGMPNNRFLAERTGGTYSTLKVQPAELEDSGVYFCASSQDNSPLHFGNGTRLTVT.